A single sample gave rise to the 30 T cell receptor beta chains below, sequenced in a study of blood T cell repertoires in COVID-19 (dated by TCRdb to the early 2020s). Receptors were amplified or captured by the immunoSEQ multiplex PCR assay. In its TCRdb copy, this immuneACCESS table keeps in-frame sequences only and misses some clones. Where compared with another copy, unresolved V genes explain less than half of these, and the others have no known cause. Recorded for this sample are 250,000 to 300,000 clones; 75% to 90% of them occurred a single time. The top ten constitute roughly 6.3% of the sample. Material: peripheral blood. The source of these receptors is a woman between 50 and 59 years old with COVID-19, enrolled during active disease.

The CDR3 sequence: CASSESRGSGYTF. In nucleotides, the CDR3 is TGCGCCAGCAGTGAGTCTAGGGGCTCTGGCTACACCTTC. The V call is TRBV10-2, the J call TRBJ1-2; D is perhaps TRBD1 (5 bases). The germline CDR1 and CDR2 sequences are WSHSY and SAAADI. There are 13 residues in the CDR3. V was trimmed by 0 bases and J by 7 bases, leaving 9 bases between them.

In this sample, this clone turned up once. The DNA for the CDR3 is TGTGCCTGGGAAACAGGGGATCGAGCTTTCTTT. This encodes CAWETGDRAFF. This chain links TRBV30 with TRBJ1-1; TRBD1 matches at 7 bases. The CDR3 covers 11 residues. Germline assignment: CDR1 GTSNPN and CDR2 SVGIG (reference sequence). The junction had 7 bases not matched to a gene; V was cut back by 5 bases and J by 10 bases.

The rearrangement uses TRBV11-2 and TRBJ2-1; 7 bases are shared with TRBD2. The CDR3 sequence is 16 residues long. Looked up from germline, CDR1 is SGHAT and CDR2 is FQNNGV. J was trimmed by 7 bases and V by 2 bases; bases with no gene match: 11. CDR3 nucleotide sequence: TGTGCCAGCAGCTTATATTTTATGGGAGGGAAGAATGAGCAGTTCTTC. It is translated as CASSLYFMGGKNEQFF.

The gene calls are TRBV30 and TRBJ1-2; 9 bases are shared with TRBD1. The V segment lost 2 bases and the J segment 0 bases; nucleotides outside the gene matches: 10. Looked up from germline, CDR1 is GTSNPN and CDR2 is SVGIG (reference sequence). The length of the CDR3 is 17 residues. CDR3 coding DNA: TGTGCCTGGAGTTCGGGGACAGGGTTTAAGGCTAACTATGGCTACACCTTC. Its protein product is CAWSSGTGFKANYGYTF.

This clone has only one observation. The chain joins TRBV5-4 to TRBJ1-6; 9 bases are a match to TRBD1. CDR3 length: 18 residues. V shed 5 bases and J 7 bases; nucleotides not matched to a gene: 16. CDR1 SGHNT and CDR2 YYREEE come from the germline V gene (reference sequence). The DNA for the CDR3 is TGTGCCAGCAGTCCCGGGACAGGGAACTCCATGGGGAATTCACCCCTCCACTTT. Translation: CASSPGTGNSMGNSPLHF.

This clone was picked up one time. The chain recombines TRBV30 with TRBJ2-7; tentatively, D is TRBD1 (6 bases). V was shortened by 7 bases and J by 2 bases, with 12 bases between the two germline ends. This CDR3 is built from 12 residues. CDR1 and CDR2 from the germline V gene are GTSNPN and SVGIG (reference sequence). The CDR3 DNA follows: TGTGCCTCCGGGACAAATACCTACGAGCAGTACTTC. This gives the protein CASGTNTYEQYF.

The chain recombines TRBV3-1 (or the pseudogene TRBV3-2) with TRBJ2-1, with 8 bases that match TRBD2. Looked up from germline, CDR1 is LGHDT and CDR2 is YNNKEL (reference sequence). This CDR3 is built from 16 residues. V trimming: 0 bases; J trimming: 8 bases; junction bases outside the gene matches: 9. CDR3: CASSQDLVAGRDEQFF. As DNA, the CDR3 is TGTGCCAGCAGCCAAGATCTGGTAGCGGGACGGGATGAGCAGTTCTTC.

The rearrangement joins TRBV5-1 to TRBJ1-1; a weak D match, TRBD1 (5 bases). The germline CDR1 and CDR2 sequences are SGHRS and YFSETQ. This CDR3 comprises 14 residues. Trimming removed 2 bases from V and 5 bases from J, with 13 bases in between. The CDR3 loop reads CASSLTFGGTEAFF. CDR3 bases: TGCGCCAGCAGCTTAACTTTCGGGGGGACTGAAGCTTTCTTT.

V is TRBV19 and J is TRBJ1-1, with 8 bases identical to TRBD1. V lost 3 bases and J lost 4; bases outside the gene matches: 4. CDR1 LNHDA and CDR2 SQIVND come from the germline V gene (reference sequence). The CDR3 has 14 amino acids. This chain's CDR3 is CASSIKQGGTEAFF. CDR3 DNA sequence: TGTGCCAGTAGTATTAAACAGGGGGGCACTGAAGCTTTCTTT.

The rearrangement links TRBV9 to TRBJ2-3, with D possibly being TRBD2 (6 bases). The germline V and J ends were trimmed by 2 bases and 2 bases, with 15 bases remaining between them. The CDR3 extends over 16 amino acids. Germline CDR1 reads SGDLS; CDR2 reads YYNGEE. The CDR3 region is CASSVGWLADTDTQYF. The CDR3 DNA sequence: TGTGCCAGCAGCGTGGGTTGGTTAGCGGACACAGATACGCAGTATTTT.

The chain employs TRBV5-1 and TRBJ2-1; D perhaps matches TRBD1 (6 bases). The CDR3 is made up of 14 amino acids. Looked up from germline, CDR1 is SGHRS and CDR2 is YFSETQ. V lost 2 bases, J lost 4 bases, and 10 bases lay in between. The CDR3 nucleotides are TGCGCCAGCAGCTTCGAGGGGACATACAATGAGCAGTTCTTC. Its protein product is CASSFEGTYNEQFF.

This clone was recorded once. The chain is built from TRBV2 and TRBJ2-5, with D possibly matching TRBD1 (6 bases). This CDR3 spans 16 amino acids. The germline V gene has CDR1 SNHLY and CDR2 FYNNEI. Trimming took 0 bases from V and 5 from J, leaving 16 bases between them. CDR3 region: CASSEAQQGGKETQYF. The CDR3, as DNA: TGTGCCAGCAGTGAAGCACAACAGGGTGGGAAGGAGACCCAGTACTTC.

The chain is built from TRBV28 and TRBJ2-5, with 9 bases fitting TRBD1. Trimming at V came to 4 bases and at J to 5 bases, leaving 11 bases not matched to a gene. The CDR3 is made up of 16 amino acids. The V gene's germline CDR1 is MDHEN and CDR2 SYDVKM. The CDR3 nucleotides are TGTGCCAGCAGTTCCCCTGCCGGGACAGGGCAGGAGACCCAGTACTTC. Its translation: CASSSPAGTGQETQYF.

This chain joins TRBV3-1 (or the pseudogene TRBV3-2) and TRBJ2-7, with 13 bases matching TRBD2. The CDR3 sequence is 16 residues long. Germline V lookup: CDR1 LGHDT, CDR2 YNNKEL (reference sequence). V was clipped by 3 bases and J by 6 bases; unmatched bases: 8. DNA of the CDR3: TGTGCCAGCAGCCAGGCGGGGACTAGCGGGATGATCGAGCAGTACTTC. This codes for CASSQAGTSGMIEQYF.

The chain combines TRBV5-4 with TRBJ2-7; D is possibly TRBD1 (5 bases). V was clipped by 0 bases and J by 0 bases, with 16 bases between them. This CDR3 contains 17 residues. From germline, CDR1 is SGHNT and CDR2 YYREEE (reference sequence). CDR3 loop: CASSLGGHYRSSYEQYF. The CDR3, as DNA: TGTGCCAGCAGCTTGGGGGGCCATTACCGGAGCTCCTACGAGCAGTACTTC.

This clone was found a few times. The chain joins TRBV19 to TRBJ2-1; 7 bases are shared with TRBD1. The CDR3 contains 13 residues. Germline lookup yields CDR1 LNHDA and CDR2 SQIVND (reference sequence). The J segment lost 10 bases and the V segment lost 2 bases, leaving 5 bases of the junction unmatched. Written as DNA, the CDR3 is TGTGCCAGTAGTATAACCCCGACAGGGGAGCAGTTCTTC. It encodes CASSITPTGEQFF.

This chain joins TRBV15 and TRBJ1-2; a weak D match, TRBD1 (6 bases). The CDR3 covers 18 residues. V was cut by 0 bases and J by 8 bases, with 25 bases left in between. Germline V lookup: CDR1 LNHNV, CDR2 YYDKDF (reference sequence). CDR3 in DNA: TGTGCCACCAGCAGAGATTTGATTGGGGCACAGGGTGAACACGGCTACACCTTC. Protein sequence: CATSRDLIGAQGEHGYTF.

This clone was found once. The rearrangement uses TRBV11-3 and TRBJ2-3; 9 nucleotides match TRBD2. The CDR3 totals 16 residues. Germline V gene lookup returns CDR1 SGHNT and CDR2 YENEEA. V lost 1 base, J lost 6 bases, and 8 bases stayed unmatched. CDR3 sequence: CASSLGWREGTDTQYF. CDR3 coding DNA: TGTGCCAGCAGCTTAGGGTGGCGGGAGGGTACCGATACGCAGTATTTT.

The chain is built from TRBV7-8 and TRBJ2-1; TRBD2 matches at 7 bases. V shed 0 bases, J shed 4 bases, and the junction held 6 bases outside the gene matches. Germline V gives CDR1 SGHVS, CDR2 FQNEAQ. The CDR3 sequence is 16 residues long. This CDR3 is CASSLAGSGTYNEQFF. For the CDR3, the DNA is TGTGCCAGCAGCTTAGCGGGGAGCGGGACTTACAATGAGCAGTTCTTC.

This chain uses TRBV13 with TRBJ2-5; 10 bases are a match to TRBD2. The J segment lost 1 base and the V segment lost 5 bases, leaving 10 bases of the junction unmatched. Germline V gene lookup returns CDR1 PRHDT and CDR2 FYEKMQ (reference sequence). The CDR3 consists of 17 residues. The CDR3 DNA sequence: TGTGCCAGCAGCACAAAGCGGGAGGGACGAGTCCAAGAGACCCAGTACTTC. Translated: CASSTKREGRVQETQYF. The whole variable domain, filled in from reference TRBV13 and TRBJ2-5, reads AAGVIQSPRHLIKEKRETATLKCYPIPRHDTVYWYQQGPGQDPQFLISFYEKMQSDKGSIPDRFSAQQFSDYHSELNMSSLELGDSALYFCASSTKREGRVQETQYFGPGTRLLVL.

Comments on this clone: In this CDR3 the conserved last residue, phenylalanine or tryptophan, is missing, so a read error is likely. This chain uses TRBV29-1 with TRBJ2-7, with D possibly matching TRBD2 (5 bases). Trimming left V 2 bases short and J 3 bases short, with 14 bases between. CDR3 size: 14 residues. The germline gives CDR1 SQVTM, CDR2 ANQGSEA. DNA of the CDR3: TGCAGCGTTGAAACGTGGAGGACTCACTACGAGCAGTACCTC. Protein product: CSVETWRTHYEQYL.

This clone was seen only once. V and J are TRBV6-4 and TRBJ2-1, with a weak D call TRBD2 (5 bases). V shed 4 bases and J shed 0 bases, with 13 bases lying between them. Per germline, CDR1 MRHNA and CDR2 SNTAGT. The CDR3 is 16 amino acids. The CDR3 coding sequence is TGTGCCAGCAGTGGTTCAGCGGTGAGCTCCTACAATGAGCAGTTCTTC. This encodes CASSGSAVSSYNEQFF.

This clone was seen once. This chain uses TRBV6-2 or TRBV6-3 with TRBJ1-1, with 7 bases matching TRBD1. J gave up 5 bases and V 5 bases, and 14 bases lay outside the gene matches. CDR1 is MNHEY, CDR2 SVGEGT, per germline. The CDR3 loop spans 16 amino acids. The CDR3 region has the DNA TGTGCCAGCAGTCGCGGCGCAGGGGGAAGAGGTACTGAAGCTTTCTTT. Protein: CASSRGAGGRGTEAFF.

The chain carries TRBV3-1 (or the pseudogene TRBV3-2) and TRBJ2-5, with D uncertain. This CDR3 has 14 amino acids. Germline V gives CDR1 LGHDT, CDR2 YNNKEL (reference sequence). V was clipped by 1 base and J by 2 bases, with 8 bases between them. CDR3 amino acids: CASSQVRVQETQYF. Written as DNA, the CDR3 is TGTGCCAGCAGCCAAGTTCGCGTACAAGAGACCCAGTACTTC.

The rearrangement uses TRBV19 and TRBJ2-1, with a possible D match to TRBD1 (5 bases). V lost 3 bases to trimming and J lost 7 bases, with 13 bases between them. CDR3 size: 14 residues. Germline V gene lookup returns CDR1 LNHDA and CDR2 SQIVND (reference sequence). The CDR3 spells CASSISGARNEQFF. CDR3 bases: TGTGCCAGTAGTATTAGTGGGGCCCGGAATGAGCAGTTCTTC.

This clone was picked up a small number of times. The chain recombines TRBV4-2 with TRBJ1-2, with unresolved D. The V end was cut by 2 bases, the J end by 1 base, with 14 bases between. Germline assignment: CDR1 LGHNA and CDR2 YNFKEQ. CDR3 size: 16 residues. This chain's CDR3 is CASSQSRGGRNYGYTF. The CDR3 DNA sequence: TGTGCCAGCAGCCAATCACGGGGAGGGCGTAACTATGGCTACACCTTC.

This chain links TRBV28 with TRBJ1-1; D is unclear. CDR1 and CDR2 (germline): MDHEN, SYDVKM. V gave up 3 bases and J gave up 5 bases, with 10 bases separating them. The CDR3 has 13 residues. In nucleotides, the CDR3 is TGTGCCAGCAGTTTCCGGGTACGGACTGAAGCTTTCTTT. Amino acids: CASSFRVRTEAFF.

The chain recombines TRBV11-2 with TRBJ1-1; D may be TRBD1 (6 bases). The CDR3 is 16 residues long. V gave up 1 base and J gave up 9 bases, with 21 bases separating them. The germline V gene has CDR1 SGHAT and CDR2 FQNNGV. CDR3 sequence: CASSLVGAQGISKAFF. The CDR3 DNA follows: TGTGCCAGCAGCTTAGTAGGGGCCCAGGGGATTTCGAAAGCTTTCTTT.

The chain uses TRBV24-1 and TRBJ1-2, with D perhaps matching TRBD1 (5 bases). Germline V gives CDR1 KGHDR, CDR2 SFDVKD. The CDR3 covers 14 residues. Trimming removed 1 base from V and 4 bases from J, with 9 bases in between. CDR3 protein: CATSDLMTAYGYTF. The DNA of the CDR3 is TGTGCCACCAGTGATTTAATGACAGCCTATGGCTACACCTTC.

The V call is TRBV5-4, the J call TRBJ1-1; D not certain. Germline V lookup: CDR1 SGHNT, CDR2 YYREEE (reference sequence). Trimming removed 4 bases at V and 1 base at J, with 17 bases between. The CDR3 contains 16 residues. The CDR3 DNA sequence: TGTGCCAGCAGCCCACGATCCGGGAGATCGAACACTGAAGCTTTCTTT. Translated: CASSPRSGRSNTEAFF.